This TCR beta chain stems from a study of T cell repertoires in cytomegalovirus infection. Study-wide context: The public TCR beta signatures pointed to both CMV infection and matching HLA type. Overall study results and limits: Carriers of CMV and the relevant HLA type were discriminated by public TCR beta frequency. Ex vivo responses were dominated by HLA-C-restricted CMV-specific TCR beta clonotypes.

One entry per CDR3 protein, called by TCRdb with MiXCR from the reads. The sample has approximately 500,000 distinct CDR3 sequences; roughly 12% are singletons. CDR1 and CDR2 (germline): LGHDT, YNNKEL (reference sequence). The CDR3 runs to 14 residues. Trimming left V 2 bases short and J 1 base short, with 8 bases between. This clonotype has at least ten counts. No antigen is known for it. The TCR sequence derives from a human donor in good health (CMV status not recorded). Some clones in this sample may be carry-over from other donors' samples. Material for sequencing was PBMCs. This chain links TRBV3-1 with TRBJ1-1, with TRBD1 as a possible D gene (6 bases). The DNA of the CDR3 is TGTGCCAGCAGCCAAAGGGGGGGGAACACTGAAGCTTTCTTT. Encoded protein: CASSQRGGNTEAFF.